This record concerns one T cell receptor (beta chain) sequence. Its antigen is unknown. This entry is derived from a study of OX40 agonist ivuxolimab in advanced cancers. About the research overall: It was ivuxolimab, an agonistic anti-OX40 (CD134) antibody, that patients were treated with. Two patients with cutaneous melanoma and one with hepatocellular carcinoma, three in total, showed partial responses.

Data came from immunoSEQ multiplex PCR; TCRdb stores just in-frame clones and leaves some out. This sample has 65,000 to 90,000 clones, with approximately 85% found just once. Study-wide points: Also showing low normalized T-cell clonal expansion were some of the nonresponders.

The CDR3 is 14 amino acids. V dropped 3 bases and J dropped 4; count of bases not matched to a gene: 2. Per germline, CDR1 GTSNPN and CDR2 SVGIG (reference sequence). The rearrangement uses TRBV30 and TRBJ2-3, with 12 bases lining up with TRBD2. Source: CD4+ or CD8+ T cells sorted from blood, taken in a trial of the OX40 agonist ivuxolimab. This TCR was recovered from an adult with an advanced solid tumor such as melanoma, head and neck, liver or kidney cancer. CDR3 residues: CAWSLAGGPDTQYF. The DNA for the CDR3 is TGTGCCTGGAGCCTAGCGGGGGGGCCAGATACGCAGTATTTT. Variable domain in full (rest from reference TRBV30 and TRBJ2-3): SQTIHQWPATLVQPVGSPLSLECTVEGTSNPNLYWYRQAAGRGLQLLFYSVGIGQISSEVPQNLSASRPQDRQFILSSKKLLLSDSGFYLCAWSLAGGPDTQYFGPGTRLTVL.